This T cell receptor beta chain emerged from a study of shared clonotypes between healthy human individuals. Study summary: Three plates were used per donor for CD4 naive, three for CD4 memory, two for CD8 naive and one for CD8 memory.

This clone came up a few times. Its antigen is unidentified. CDR1 and CDR2 from the germline V gene are SGHTA and FQGNSA. The V gene end was trimmed by 2 bases and the J gene end by 5 bases; junction bases not matched to a gene: 2. The CDR3 extends over 16 amino acids. Findings of the study overall: Naive CD4 clonotypes overlapped across a few donors at roughly 5%. In this cohort, only blood was sampled, and tissue repertoires likely differ.

Splitting of each subset's genomic DNA was done evenly across several immunoSEQ plates. Libraries were prepared by immunoSEQ multiplex PCR; TCRdb keeps only in-frame clonotypes and omits some of them. The top ten clones hold 1.4% to 1.5% of a sample with roughly 1,100,000 clones, approximately 76% of them seen once. The sequenced sample consisted of memory CD4+ T cells sorted from blood. The subset denotes: CD45RA-negative fraction. The sequence derives from a man aged 18 to 30 in good health. The chain recombines TRBV7-2 with TRBJ2-3; 15 bases are a match to TRBD2. CDR3 region: CASSLRTSGRVDTQYF. The CDR3 DNA reads as TGTGCCAGCAGCTTAAGGACTAGCGGGAGGGTAGATACGCAGTATTTT.